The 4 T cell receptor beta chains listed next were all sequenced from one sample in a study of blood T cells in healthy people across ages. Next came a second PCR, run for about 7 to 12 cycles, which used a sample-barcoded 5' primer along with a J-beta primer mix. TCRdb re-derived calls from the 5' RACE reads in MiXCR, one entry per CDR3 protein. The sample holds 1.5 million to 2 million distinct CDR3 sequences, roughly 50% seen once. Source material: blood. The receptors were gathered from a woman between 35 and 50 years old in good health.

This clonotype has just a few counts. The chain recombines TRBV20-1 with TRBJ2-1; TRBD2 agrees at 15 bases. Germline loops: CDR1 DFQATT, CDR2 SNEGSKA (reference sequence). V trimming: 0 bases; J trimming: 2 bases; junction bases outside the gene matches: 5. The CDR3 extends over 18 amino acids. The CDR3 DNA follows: TGCAGTGCTAGAGAAGGGACTAGCGGGGGGACAACCTACAATGAGCAGTTCTTC. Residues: CSAREGTSGGTTYNEQFF.

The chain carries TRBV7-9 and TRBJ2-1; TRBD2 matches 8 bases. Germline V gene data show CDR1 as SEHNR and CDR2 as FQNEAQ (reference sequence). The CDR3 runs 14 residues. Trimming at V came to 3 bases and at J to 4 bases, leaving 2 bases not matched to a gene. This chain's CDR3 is CASSLGTRYNEQFF. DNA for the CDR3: TGTGCCAGCAGCTTGGGGACTAGGTACAATGAGCAGTTCTTC. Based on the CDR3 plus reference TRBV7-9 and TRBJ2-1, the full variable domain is DTGVSQNPRHKITKRGQNVTFRCDPISEHNRLYWYRQTLGQGPEFLTYFQNEAQLEKSRLLSDRFSAERPKGSFSTLEIQRTEQGDSAMYLCASSLGTRYNEQFFGPGTRLTVL.

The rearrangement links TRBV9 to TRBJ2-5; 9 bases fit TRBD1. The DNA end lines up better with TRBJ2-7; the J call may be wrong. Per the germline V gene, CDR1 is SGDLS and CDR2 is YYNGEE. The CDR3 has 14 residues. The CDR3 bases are TGTGCCAGCAGGGGGACCGGGACAGGGTCCGAGCAGTACTTC. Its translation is CASRGTGTGSEQYF.

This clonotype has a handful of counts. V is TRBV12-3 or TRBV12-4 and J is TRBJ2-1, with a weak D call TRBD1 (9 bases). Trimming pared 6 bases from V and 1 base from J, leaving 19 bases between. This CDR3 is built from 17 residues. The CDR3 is CASSLLSGTGSYNEQFF. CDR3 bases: TGTGCCAGCAGCCTACTTAGCGGGACAGGGTCCTACAATGAGCAGTTCTTC.